This T cell receptor (beta chain) was recorded in a study of lymphopenia after photon versus proton radiotherapy. Study findings and constraints: Under photons, naive T cells and diversity fell while effector/memory populations rose. Larger post-nadir TCR diversity loss correlated inversely with survival in deceased patients.

With regard to this clone: Its target is not known.

Sequencing was performed with immunoSEQ multiplex PCR; in TCRdb, only in-frame clones are kept and a portion is missing. The sample includes around 70,000 clones, around 93% seen only once; the top ten take 2% to 2.5%. The CDR3 sequence is 16 residues long. V shed 5 bases and J shed 6 bases, with 23 bases lying between them. Per the germline V gene, CDR1 is SGHTA and CDR2 is FQGNSA. The TCR originated in a woman aged 40 to 50 with cholangiocarcinoma. The sample here was peripheral blood, taken from a patient treated with photon-based radiotherapy. This chain links TRBV7-2 with TRBJ2-7, with D perhaps TRBD1 (6 bases). CDR3 DNA sequence: TGTGCCAGCAGCCCCCTTGGCGCTTTGATGGGGGCCGAGCAGTACTTC. This translates into CASSPLGALMGAEQYF.